Below are 9 T cell receptor beta chains sequenced from a single sample in a study of human T cells and chemical hapten exposure. Sample time point: patch test 3, about 24 weeks after DPC sensitization. Stated treatment: therapeutic diphenylcyclopropenone sensitization with weekly scalp DPC. MiXCR was run by TCRdb on the RACE reads, yielding one entry per CDR3 protein. The sample shows about 190,000 distinct CDR3 sequences, approximately 26% of them seen only once. The source material was whole blood, sampled in connection with sensitization to the hapten diphenylcyclopropenone (DPC). The origin of the receptors is a woman aged 40 to 50 with alopecia areata. Some clones in this sample may be carry-over from other donors' samples.

This sequence joins TRBV20-1 and TRBJ1-1; possibly TRBD1 for D (6 bases). V was cut by 4 bases and J by 3 bases, with 30 bases left in between. The germline CDR1 and CDR2 sequences are DFQATT and SNEGSKA (reference sequence). This CDR3 contains 19 residues. The CDR3 region has the DNA TGCAGTGCTAATGCCCTAGAATCAACAGGGCCCCAACCCTACACTGAAGCTTTCTTT. Amino acids: CSANALESTGPQPYTEAFF.

In its sample, this clonotype was seen a few times. This rearrangement joins TRBV25-1 to TRBJ2-7, with 9 bases fitting TRBD1. After removal of 5 bases from V and 2 bases from J, the junction contained 4 bases not matched to a gene. CDR1 and CDR2 (germline): MGHDK, SYGVNS. CDR3 size: 14 residues. The CDR3 nucleotides read TGTGCCAGCAGTAGAAGGACAGGGGCCTACGAGCAGTACTTC. The encoded protein is CASSRRTGAYEQYF.

This clonotype is medium-sized. The chain carries TRBV20-1 and TRBJ1-1; 10 bases are shared with TRBD1. Germline lookup yields CDR1 DFQATT and CDR2 SNEGSKA (reference sequence). The CDR3 has 12 residues. V was clipped by 7 bases and J by 3 bases; unmatched bases: 2. CDR3 sequence (DNA): TGCAGTGTTGGGACAGGGGACACTGAAGCTTTCTTT. It encodes CSVGTGDTEAFF.

CDR3: CASSGMPAGELFF. As DNA, the CDR3 is TGTGCCAGCAGTGGGATGCCGGCCGGGGAGCTGTTTTTT. This chain connects TRBV7-2 to TRBJ2-2; no reliable D call. CDR1 and CDR2 (germline): SGHTA, FQGNSA. The CDR3 sequence is 13 residues long. The V end lost 6 bases, the J end lost 6 bases, and 11 bases lay between the germline ends.

This chain joins TRBV7-2 and TRBJ1-2, with 7 bases fitting TRBD1. Unmatched junction bases numbered 9, after V lost 6 bases and J lost 2 bases. Germline values: CDR1 SGHTA, CDR2 FQGNSA. CDR3 length: 15 amino acids. CDR3 nucleotide sequence: TGTGCCAGCAGGATAGGGGAGGGGGCGAACTATGGCTACACCTTC. This translates into CASRIGEGANYGYTF.

This clonotype has more than one count but fewer than ten. The chain joins TRBV4-3 to TRBJ2-1; the D gene is possibly TRBD2 (6 bases). The V end was cut by 1 base, the J end by 10 bases, with 14 bases between. Germline V gene lookup returns CDR1 LGHNA and CDR2 YSLEER. CDR3 length equals 14 residues. The CDR3 bases are TGCGCCAGCAGCCAAGGAGGAGGGGTGGGGGAGCAGTTCTTC. Translated, it gives CASSQGGGVGEQFF.

This clonotype was detected only a few times. The chain joins TRBV4-3 to TRBJ1-5, with D hard to call. In germline, CDR1 is LGHNA, CDR2 YSLEER. V shed 0 bases and J shed 4 bases, with 4 bases lying between them. The length of the CDR3 is 13 residues. The CDR3 reads CASSQDRNQPQHF. The CDR3 nucleotides read TGCGCCAGCAGCCAAGATCGGAATCAGCCCCAGCATTTT.

This clonotype was counted between two and nine times. The J gene is TRBJ2-1, the V gene TRBV20-1, with 9 bases lining up with TRBD1. Germline V gives CDR1 DFQATT, CDR2 SNEGSKA (reference sequence). The V and J ends lost 2 bases and 2 bases, in that order; junction bases with no gene match: 4. This CDR3 spans 15 amino acids. CDR3 loop: CSARPGTGTYNEQFF. CDR3 bases: TGCAGTGCTAGACCCGGGACAGGGACCTACAATGAGCAGTTCTTC.

This clonotype was found a few times. The chain joins TRBV12-5 to TRBJ1-1; D call uncertain. Trimming pared 1 base from V and 7 bases from J, leaving 4 bases between. The CDR3 consists of 11 residues. Germline V gives CDR1 LGHNT, CDR2 FRNRAP. CDR3 sequence reads: CASGLGSEAFF. The CDR3, as DNA: TGTGCTAGTGGTTTGGGCAGTGAAGCTTTCTTT.